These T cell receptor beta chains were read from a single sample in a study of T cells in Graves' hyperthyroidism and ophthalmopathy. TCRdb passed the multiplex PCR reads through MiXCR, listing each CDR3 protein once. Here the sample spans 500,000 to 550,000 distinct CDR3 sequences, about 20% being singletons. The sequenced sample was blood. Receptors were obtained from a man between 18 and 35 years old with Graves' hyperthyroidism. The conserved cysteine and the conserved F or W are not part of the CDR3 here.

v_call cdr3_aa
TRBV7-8 ASSFLGVGNRPQH
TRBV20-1 SARVPVVEGYT
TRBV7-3 ASSLRAGSTGELF
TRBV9 ASSVGAQDGTEAF
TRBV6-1 ASSEDRYSYEQY
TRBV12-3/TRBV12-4 ASSSAPATQH
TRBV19 ASSTQVSETQY
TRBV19 ASSISGSNQPQH
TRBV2 ASRIPTTGDVGYT
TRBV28 ASSPLGPNSPLH
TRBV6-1 ASRGGGSETQY
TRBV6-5 ASSYSGPPAGYT